The 25 T cell receptor beta chains given below trace back to one sample, sequenced in a study of early T cells in non-severe SARS-CoV-2 infection. TCRdb re-called the 5' RACE reads through MiXCR, storing one row per CDR3 protein. The sample has about 100,000 distinct CDR3 sequences; roughly 13% are singletons. Sequenced input: whole blood. These receptor sequences come from an adult who was a healthcare worker with PCR-confirmed SARS-CoV-2 infection or an uninfected control (not recorded which).

This clonotype was picked up many times. Compared with germline, one end of the junction differs, possibly owing to a read error. The genes are TRBV7-2 and TRBJ2-1; TRBD1 might be the D (6 bases). Germline CDR1 reads SGHTA; CDR2 reads FQGNSA. There are 12 residues in the CDR3. The CDR3 sequence is CASSLVGARTLF. CDR3 bases: TGTGCCAGCAGCTTAGTGGGGGCGCGAACCCTCTTC. Drawing the rest from reference TRBV7-2 and TRBJ2-1, the complete variable domain is GAGVSQSPSNKVTEKGKDVELRCDPISGHTALYWYRQSLGQGLEFLIYFQGNSAPDKSGLPSDRFSAERTGGSVSTLTIQRTQQEDSAVYLCASSLVGARTLFGPGTRLTVL.

In this sample, this clonotype turned up a few times. V and J are TRBV15 and TRBJ2-5, with D possibly matching TRBD1 (5 bases). Germline CDR1 and CDR2: LNHNV and YYDKDF (reference sequence). V lost 0 bases to trimming and J lost 2 bases, with 10 bases between them. The CDR3 runs to 15 residues. Here the CDR3 DNA reads TGTGCCACCAGCAGAGATCCTGGGGCACAAGAGACCCAGTACTTC. Amino acid sequence: CATSRDPGAQETQYF. Drawing the rest from reference TRBV15 and TRBJ2-5, the complete variable domain is DAMVIQNPRYQVTQFGKPVTLSCSQTLNHNVMYWYQQKSSQAPKLLFHYYDKDFNNEADTPDNFQSRRPNTSFCFLDIRSPGLGDTAMYLCATSRDPGAQETQYFGPGTRLLVL.

This clonotype occurred many times. J is TRBJ1-6 and V is TRBV11-2; D call uncertain. V dropped 6 bases and J dropped 14 bases, with 14 bases sitting between them. This CDR3 spans 12 amino acids. The V gene's germline CDR1 is SGHAT and CDR2 FQNNGV. CDR3 in amino acids: CASSGPGRALHF. CDR3 coding DNA: TGTGCCAGCAGTGGTCCGGGGAGGGCCCTCCACTTT.

The gene calls are TRBV28 and TRBJ1-2; the D is unclear. Trimming removed 3 bases at V and 8 bases at J, with 13 bases between. Germline V gene lookup returns CDR1 MDHEN and CDR2 SYDVKM. The CDR3 consists of 13 residues. The chain's CDR3 is CASSLAQTKGYTF. The CDR3 bases are TGTGCCAGCAGTTTGGCCCAGACCAAGGGCTACACCTTC.

In this sample, this clonotype turned up a few times. The V and J genes are TRBV6-6 and TRBJ2-2; 14 bases are shared with TRBD2. CDR3 length equals 20 residues. CDR1 is MNHNY and CDR2 is SVGAGI in the germline V gene (reference sequence). Trimming removed 6 bases from V and 4 bases from J; junction bases left unmatched: 16. The CDR3 bases are TGTGCCAGCAGCCCGACGCCGGGACTAGCGGGAGTAGGTGGCACCGGGGAGCTGTTTTTT. Translating it yields CASSPTPGLAGVGGTGELFF.

The genes are TRBV9 and TRBJ2-5, with a possible D match to TRBD2 (6 bases). Trimming pared 6 bases from V and 5 bases from J, leaving 8 bases between. CDR3 length: 11 residues. Germline CDR1 SGDLS, CDR2 YYNGEE. CDR3 amino acids: CASTAGETQYF. Written as DNA, the CDR3 is TGTGCCAGCACCGCGGGGGAGACCCAGTACTTC.

This chain connects TRBV27 to TRBJ2-7; tentatively, D is TRBD2 (6 bases). The CDR3 is 14 amino acids. Germline V gene sequence: CDR1 MNHEY, CDR2 SMNVEV (reference sequence). Trimming removed 4 bases at V and 2 bases at J, with 12 bases between. CDR3 sequence reads: CASSWSGRPYEQYF. CDR3 DNA: TGTGCCAGCAGTTGGTCAGGGAGGCCCTACGAGCAGTACTTC.

V and J are TRBV13 and TRBJ2-6, with D possibly matching TRBD1 (7 bases). The CDR3 totals 20 residues. The germline V and J ends were trimmed by 5 bases and 1 base, with 24 bases remaining between them. Germline assignment: CDR1 PRHDT and CDR2 FYEKMQ (reference sequence). In DNA, the CDR3 is TGTGCCAGCAGCCCCCGGGCTTGGCGACAGGGAGGTTCTGGGGCCAACGTCCTGACTTTC. Translated: CASSPRAWRQGGSGANVLTF.

This clonotype was recorded many times. The rearrangement uses TRBV2 and TRBJ1-5; D uncertain. V lost 3 bases to trimming and J lost 4 bases, with 7 bases between them. Germline CDR1 is SNHLY and CDR2 is FYNNEI. The CDR3 contains 13 residues. CDR3 residues: CASSESSNQPQHF. The CDR3 nucleotides read TGTGCCAGCAGTGAGTCCAGTAATCAGCCCCAGCATTTT.

In the case of this clonotype: This could be a read error, since a much larger clone is one nucleotide away. The chain uses TRBV9 and TRBJ1-2; D ambiguous. There are 14 residues in the CDR3. Trimming cost V 2 bases and J 2 bases, with 10 bases left between them. Germline CDR1 reads SGDLS; CDR2 reads YYNGEE. CDR3 amino acids: CASSVPAGNYGYTF. CDR3 sequence (DNA): TGTGCCAGCAGCGTCCCGGCAGGCAACTATGGCTACACCTTC. Full variable domain (missing parts from reference TRBV9 and TRBJ1-2): DSGVTQTPKHLITATGQRVTLRCSPRSGDLSVYWYQQSLDQGLQFLIQYYNGEERAKGNILERFSAQQFPDLHSELNLSSLELGDSALYFCASSVPAGNYGYTFGSGTRLTVV.

The rearrangement joins TRBV29-1 to TRBJ2-1; TRBD2 matches 10 bases. The CDR3 spans 13 residues. Germline trimming cut 7 bases from V and 5 bases from J; bases unmatched to any gene: 5. Per the germline V gene, CDR1 is SQVTM and CDR2 is ANQGSEA. CDR3 nucleotide sequence: TGCAGCGCGGGGACTAGCGCGAACAATGAGCAGTTCTTC. It is translated as CSAGTSANNEQFF.

This clonotype has ten or more counts. The chain employs TRBV11-2 and TRBJ1-2; the D gene is possibly TRBD1 (6 bases). Per germline, CDR1 SGHAT and CDR2 FQNNGV. The CDR3 is 11 amino acids. The V end was cut by 6 bases, the J end by 10 bases, with 12 bases between. The chain's CDR3 is CASRRDRNYTF. CDR3 nucleotides: TGTGCCAGCAGGCGAGACAGGAACTACACCTTC. The full variable domain, its missing parts supplied by reference TRBV11-2 and TRBJ1-2, is EAGVAQSPRYKIIEKRQSVAFWCNPISGHATLYWYQQILGQGPKLLIQFQNNGVVDDSQLPKDRFSAERLKGVDSTLKIQPAKLEDSAVYLCASRRDRNYTFGSGTRLTVV.

The V and J genes are TRBV28 and TRBJ2-7; tentative D call: TRBD2 (5 bases). Germline CDR1 MDHEN, CDR2 SYDVKM. The CDR3 has 13 amino acids. V was clipped by 5 bases and J by 0 bases, with 8 bases between them. CDR3 sequence (DNA): TGTGCCAGCAGTAGTGGGAGCTCCTACGAGCAGTACTTC. The encoded protein is CASSSGSSYEQYF.

This clonotype was observed at least ten times. The CDR3 nucleotides are TGTGCCTGGAGTCCGGGGGGGAGGGACACCGGGGAGCTGTTTTTT. It encodes CAWSPGGRDTGELFF. This rearrangement joins TRBV30 to TRBJ2-2; TRBD2 agrees at 8 bases. The CDR3 has 15 amino acids. The junction had 5 bases not matched to a gene; V was cut back by 2 bases and J by 3 bases. Germline assignment: CDR1 GTSNPN and CDR2 SVGIG (reference sequence).

This clonotype was observed at least ten times. The J gene is TRBJ2-2, the V gene TRBV24-1; D is unresolved. CDR1 and CDR2 from the germline V gene are KGHDR and SFDVKD. With 12 bases removed from V and 3 bases from J, the gap between germline ends came to 13 bases. This CDR3 comprises 13 residues. CDR3 in DNA: TGTGCCGGGCGTTGGCAGCACACCGGGGAGCTGTTTTTT. This translates into CAGRWQHTGELFF.

This clonotype was observed a few times. The genes are TRBV12-3 or TRBV12-4 and TRBJ2-4; D perhaps matches TRBD1 (5 bases). This CDR3 has 14 residues. With 7 bases removed from V and 10 bases from J, the gap between germline ends came to 20 bases. The CDR3: CASTETASFGIQYF. The CDR3 bases are TGTGCCAGCACCGAGACAGCGTCTTTTGGGATTCAGTACTTC.

The table lists this clonotype with a few counts. The chain carries TRBV11-2 and TRBJ2-7, with 7 bases fitting TRBD2. The CDR3 length is 11 residues. V trimming: 7 bases; J trimming: 5 bases; junction bases outside the gene matches: 2. Germline CDR1 reads SGHAT; CDR2 reads FQNNGV. The CDR3 here is CASKRDHEQYF. DNA of the CDR3: TGTGCCAGCAAGCGGGACCACGAGCAGTACTTC. Looking up the rest from reference TRBV11-2 and TRBJ2-7 gives the full variable domain: EAGVAQSPRYKIIEKRQSVAFWCNPISGHATLYWYQQILGQGPKLLIQFQNNGVVDDSQLPKDRFSAERLKGVDSTLKIQPAKLEDSAVYLCASKRDHEQYFGPGTRLTVT.

This clonotype is a singleton in its sample. CDR3 amino acids: CASRKDRDSYEQYF. In DNA, the CDR3 is TGTGCCAGCAGAAAGGACAGGGACTCCTACGAGCAGTACTTC. The rearrangement links TRBV11-1 to TRBJ2-7; 8 bases align to TRBD1. The CDR3 totals 14 residues. V was clipped by 6 bases and J by 0 bases; unmatched bases: 4. Looked up from germline, CDR1 is SGHAT and CDR2 is FQDESV (reference sequence).

This clonotype was detected only a few times. The genes are TRBV7-9 and TRBJ1-1; TRBD1 might be the D (5 bases). The germline V gene has CDR1 SEHNR and CDR2 FQNEAQ (reference sequence). The V end lost 5 bases, the J end lost 10 bases, and 11 bases lay between the germline ends. The CDR3 contains 11 residues. The CDR3 DNA sequence: TGTGCCAGCAGCGAGAGGGACGGAGCTTTCTTT. It codes for CASSERDGAFF. Full variable domain (rest looked up from reference TRBV7-9 and TRBJ1-1): DTGVSQNPRHKITKRGQNVTFRCDPISEHNRLYWYRQTLGQGPEFLTYFQNEAQLEKSRLLSDRFSAERPKGSFSTLEIQRTEQGDSAMYLCASSERDGAFFGQGTRLTVV.

The chain recombines TRBV5-1 with TRBJ2-1, with TRBD1 matching 8 bases. V shed 4 bases and J 4 bases; nucleotides not matched to a gene: 4. There are 14 residues in the CDR3. Germline-derived CDR1 and CDR2 are SGHRS and YFSETQ. The CDR3 nucleotides are TGCGCCAGCAGCCCGGGACAGGATTACAATGAGCAGTTCTTC. It encodes CASSPGQDYNEQFF.

This clonotype was recorded many times. The J gene is TRBJ2-7, the V gene TRBV29-1, with no clear D. V dropped 3 bases and J dropped 4 bases, with 7 bases sitting between them. CDR3 length equals 11 residues. In germline, CDR1 is SQVTM, CDR2 ANQGSEA. CDR3: CSVEKSYEQYF. The CDR3 nucleotides are TGCAGCGTTGAGAAGTCGTACGAGCAGTACTTC.

This clonotype was seen many times. This sequence joins TRBV28 and TRBJ2-7; 10 bases fit TRBD1. This CDR3 is 13 amino acids long. Germline V gene lookup returns CDR1 MDHEN and CDR2 SYDVKM. V shed 10 bases and J 1 base; nucleotides not matched to a gene: 4. CDR3 nucleotide sequence: TGTGCCATCCGGACAGGGGGATCCTACGAGCAGTACTTC. This codes for CAIRTGGSYEQYF.

This clonotype was seen many times. The chain combines TRBV19 with TRBJ2-1; D unresolved. Trimming removed 0 bases from V and 5 bases from J, with 5 bases in between. Looked up from germline, CDR1 is LNHDA and CDR2 is SQIVND (reference sequence). The CDR3 totals 13 residues. CDR3 sequence (DNA): TGTGCCAGTAGTATAGACAGACACAATGAGCAGTTCTTC. Its translation: CASSIDRHNEQFF.

This clonotype was recorded at least ten times. The DNA is left out, because the CDR3 cannot be placed on it with certainty; the CDR3 is given as TCRdb lists it. The chain carries TRBV4-3 and TRBJ2-2; the table gives TRBD1 as D, unverified against the DNA. Germline CDR1 is LGHNA and CDR2 is YSLEER. The CDR3 comprises 18 residues, both ends counted. The CDR3 sequence is CASSQDSGQGLRGGELFF.

This rearrangement joins TRBV6-2 or TRBV6-3 to TRBJ2-2, with D tentatively TRBD1 (6 bases). The CDR3 spans 13 residues. Germline values: CDR1 MNHEY, CDR2 SVGEGT. The V end was cut by 6 bases, the J end by 7 bases, with 12 bases between. In DNA form, the CDR3 reads TGTGCCAGCAGCCGACAGGAATTCGGGGAGCTGTTTTTT. The encoded protein is CASSRQEFGELFF.